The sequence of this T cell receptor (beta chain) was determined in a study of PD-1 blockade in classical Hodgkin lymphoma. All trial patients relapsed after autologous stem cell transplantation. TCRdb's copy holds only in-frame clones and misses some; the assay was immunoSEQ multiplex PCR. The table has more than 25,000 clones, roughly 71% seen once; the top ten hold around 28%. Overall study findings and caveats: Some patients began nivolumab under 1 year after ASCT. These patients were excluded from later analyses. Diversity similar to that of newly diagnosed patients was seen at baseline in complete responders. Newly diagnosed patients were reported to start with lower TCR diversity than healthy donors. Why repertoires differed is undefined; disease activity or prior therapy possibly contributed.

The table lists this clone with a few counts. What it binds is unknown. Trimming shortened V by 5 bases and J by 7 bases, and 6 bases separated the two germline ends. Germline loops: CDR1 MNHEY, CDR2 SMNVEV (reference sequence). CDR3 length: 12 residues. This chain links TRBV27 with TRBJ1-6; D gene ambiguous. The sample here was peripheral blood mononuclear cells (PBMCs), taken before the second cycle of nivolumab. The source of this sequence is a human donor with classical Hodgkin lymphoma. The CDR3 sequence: CASSPPNSPLHF. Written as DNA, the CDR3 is TGTGCCAGCAGTCCGCCCAATTCACCCCTCCACTTT.